This T cell receptor beta chain was captured in a study of shared clonotypes between healthy human individuals. Study context: The study used three CD4 naive, three CD4 memory, two CD8 naive and one CD8 memory plate per donor.

The repertoire was sequenced with immunoSEQ multiplex PCR; TCRdb's copy has only in-frame clones and lacks some. Among 1.6 million or so clones listed, about 98.5% were seen once. From germline, CDR1 is KGHSH and CDR2 LQKENI. Trimming left V 3 bases short and J 6 bases short, with 11 bases between. This CDR3 spans 14 amino acids. This sequence was found in a man in his thirties or forties in good health. The J gene is TRBJ2-2, the V gene TRBV18; a possible D gene is TRBD1 (6 bases). The sequenced sample consisted of naive CD4+ T cells sorted from blood. Subset of the sample: CD45RA+ positively selected. CDR3 in amino acids: CASSPTGLPGELFF. Here the CDR3 DNA reads TGTGCCAGCTCACCGACAGGCCTCCCCGGGGAGCTGTTTTTT.